The rows below give T cell receptor beta chains drawn from one sample of a study of blood T cells in healthy people across ages. TCRdb fed the 5' RACE reads into MiXCR, producing one record per CDR3 protein. The sample contains under 800,000 distinct CDR3 sequences, around a fifth of which appear only once. Sequencing used blood. The receptors shown here come from a man between 65 and 85 years old in good health. CDR3s include the opening cysteine and the closing phenylalanine or tryptophan. Fields, in order: V gene, clone size, J gene, D gene, CDR3 DNA, CDR3 protein. D genes are given only for firm matches. Rows give clone size only sometimes, using once, few, many, or a class for an expanded clone.

V: TRBV4-3
size: NA
J: TRBJ2-1
D: NA
DNA: TGCGCCAGCAGCCAAGAAAGGGTCGTAGCGGTGTACAATGAGCAGTTCTTC
CDR3: CASSQERVVAVYNEQFF

V: TRBV29-1
size: few
J: TRBJ2-2
D: NA
DNA: TGCAGCGCTTGCTGTGTAGCGGCGAACACCGGGGAGCTGTTTTTT
CDR3: CSACCVAANTGELFF

V: TRBV20-1
size: few
J: TRBJ2-1
D: TRBD2
DNA: TGCAGTGCTGCTGGACTAGCGGTCTCCTACAATGAGCAGTTCTTC
CDR3: CSAAGLAVSYNEQFF

V: TRBV20-1
size: NA
J: TRBJ2-7
D: NA
DNA: TGCAGTGCCAAGAAGGTGGGAGTTCACGAGCAGTACTTC
CDR3: CSAKKVGVHEQYF

V: TRBV2
size: few
J: TRBJ2-4
D: TRBD2
DNA: TGTGCCAGCAGAGAACGGACTAGCGGGGGGCCCCTGTACTTC
CDR3: CASRERTSGGPLYF

V: TRBV5-4
size: NA
J: TRBJ2-5
D: TRBD2
DNA: TGTGCCAGCACAGGACTAGACCAAGAGACCCAGTACTTC
CDR3: CASTGLDQETQYF

V: TRBV9
size: NA
J: TRBJ1-4
D: TRBD1
DNA: TGTGCCAGCAGCCTTCGACAGGGTACTAATGAAAAACTGTTTTTT
CDR3: CASSLRQGTNEKLFF

V: TRBV25-1
size: few
J: TRBJ1-2
D: NA
DNA: TGTGCCAGCAGCCGGGATAACAGCATCGGTGGCTACACCTTC
CDR3: CASSRDNSIGGYTF

V: TRBV5-1
size: NA
J: TRBJ2-1
D: NA
DNA: TGCGCCAGCAGCGGTAGTACTAGTGTGAATGAGCAGTTCTTC
CDR3: CASSGSTSVNEQFF

V: TRBV12-3/TRBV12-4
size: few
J: TRBJ2-7
D: NA
DNA: TGTGCCAGCAGTCTAAGGGGCAGGGGCGGAAACGAGCAGTACTTC
CDR3: CASSLRGRGGNEQYF